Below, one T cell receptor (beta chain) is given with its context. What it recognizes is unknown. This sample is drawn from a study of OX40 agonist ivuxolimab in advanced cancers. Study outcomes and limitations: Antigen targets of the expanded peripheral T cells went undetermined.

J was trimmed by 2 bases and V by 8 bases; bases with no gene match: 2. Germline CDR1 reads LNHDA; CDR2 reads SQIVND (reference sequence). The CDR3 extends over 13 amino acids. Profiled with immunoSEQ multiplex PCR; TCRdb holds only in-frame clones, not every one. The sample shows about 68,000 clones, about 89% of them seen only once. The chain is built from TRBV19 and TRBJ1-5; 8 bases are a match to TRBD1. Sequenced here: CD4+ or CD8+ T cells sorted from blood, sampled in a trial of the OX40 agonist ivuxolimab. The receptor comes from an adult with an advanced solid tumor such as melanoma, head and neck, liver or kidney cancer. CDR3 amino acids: CASSTGGNQPQHF. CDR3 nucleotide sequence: TGTGCCAGTTCGACAGGGGGCAATCAGCCCCAGCATTTT.